This TCR beta chain was captured in a study of cytotoxic CD8 clonotypes in ibrutinib-treated CLL. About the study: Median treatment time before response sampling was over 9 months, range 6 to 36. An average of about 250,000 productive templates and 94,082 productive rearrangements was obtained per sample.

With respect to this clone: Antigen specificity is unknown.

Clones were read by immunoSEQ multiplex PCR, and TCRdb kept only the in-frame ones, dropping some. Here the sample spans 190,000 or so clones, over 55% being singletons. Findings of the study overall: Against age-matched healthy donors, baseline clonality ran higher and tracked circulating CD8+ T-cell counts. Baseline levels were approached again at progression, after clonality had risen at ibrutinib response.

Germline assignment: CDR1 WSHSY and CDR2 SAAADI. Trimming took 5 bases from V and 6 from J; bases not matched to a gene: 4. This CDR3 contains 14 residues. This clonotype originated in a human donor with chronic lymphocytic leukemia. V is TRBV10-2 and J is TRBJ2-2; TRBD1 aligns across 9 bases. The material sequenced was PBMCs, taken after 24 months of ibrutinib treatment. CDR3 region: CASSPGQGSGELFF. The CDR3 DNA is TGCGCCAGCAGTCCGGGACAGGGTTCCGGGGAGCTGTTTTTT.